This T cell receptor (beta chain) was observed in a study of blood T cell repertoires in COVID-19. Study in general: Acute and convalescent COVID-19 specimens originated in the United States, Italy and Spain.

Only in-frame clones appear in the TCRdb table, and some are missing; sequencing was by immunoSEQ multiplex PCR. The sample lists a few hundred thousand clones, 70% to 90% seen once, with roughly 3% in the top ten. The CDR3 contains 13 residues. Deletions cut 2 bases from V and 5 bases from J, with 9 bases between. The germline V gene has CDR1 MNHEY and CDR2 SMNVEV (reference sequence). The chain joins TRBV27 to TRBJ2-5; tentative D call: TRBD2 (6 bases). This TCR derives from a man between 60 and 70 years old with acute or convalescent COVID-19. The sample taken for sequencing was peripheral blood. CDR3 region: CASSLGGTETQYF. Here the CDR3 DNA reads TGTGCCAGCAGTTTAGGGGGGACGGAGACCCAGTACTTC.